The 3 T cell receptor beta chains listed next were all sequenced from one sample in a study of brain T cells in children with intractable seizures. Described time point: blood from clinic visit 5 months post-surgery; TSC patient then seizure free. Using immunoSEQ multiplex PCR, the repertoire was profiled, and TCRdb retains in-frame clones only, with some absent. Of about 320,000 clones detected, about 93% appear once; the ten largest clones hold roughly 5.8%. This sample comprised peripheral blood, obtained about 5 months after surgery. Receptors originate from a boy under two years old with tuberous sclerosis and intractable seizures.

The chain combines TRBV11-3 with TRBJ2-3, with TRBD2 matching over 11 bases. This CDR3 spans 17 amino acids. V lost 0 bases to trimming and J lost 5 bases; unmatched junction nucleotides: 7. Germline CDR1 and CDR2: SGHNT and YENEEA. The CDR3 nucleotides are TGTGCCAGCAGCTTAGAGACTCGACTAGCGGGATTAGATACGCAGTATTTT. It translates to CASSLETRLAGLDTQYF.

This rearrangement joins TRBV30 to TRBJ2-1; 10 bases fit TRBD2. The CDR3 is 16 residues long. Germline loops: CDR1 GTSNPN, CDR2 SVGIG (reference sequence). V was clipped by 2 bases and J by 5 bases; unmatched bases: 9. DNA of the CDR3: TGTGCCTGGAGTAATGGCCTAGCGGGAGTCAACAATGAGCAGTTCTTC. This translates into CAWSNGLAGVNNEQFF.

The chain links TRBV2 to TRBJ2-5; 9 bases agree with TRBD1. V was pared by 8 bases and J by 6 bases, with 10 bases of the junction left unmatched. Germline loops: CDR1 SNHLY, CDR2 FYNNEI. The CDR3 is made up of 14 amino acids. This CDR3 reads CASVYRGLGKTQYF. The CDR3 DNA sequence: TGTGCCAGCGTCTACAGGGGGCTAGGCAAGACCCAGTACTTC.